This T cell receptor beta chain is from a study of blood T cell repertoires in COVID-19. Study-level background: Collection of acute and convalescent COVID-19 samples took place in the United States, Italy and Spain.

Trimming removed 4 bases at V and 6 bases at J, with 6 bases between. The CDR3 loop spans 11 amino acids. Generated by immunoSEQ multiplex PCR, the TCRdb table keeps only in-frame clones and is missing some. The sample contains 150,000 to 200,000 clones, 81% of which appear only once. Source material: peripheral blood. The TCR comes from a woman aged 80 or over with COVID-19, enrolled during active disease. The chain has TRBV12-3 or TRBV12-4 and TRBJ1-2, with D maybe TRBD1 (6 bases). CDR3: CASSSGDGYTF. CDR3 DNA sequence: TGTGCCAGCAGTTCAGGGGATGGCTACACCTTC.